Listed below are T cell receptor beta chains from one sample, sequenced in a study of spatial heterogeneity in lung cancer. TCRdb ran MiXCR on the 5' RACE reads and lists one entry per CDR3 protein. The sample has under 3,000 distinct CDR3 sequences, roughly 14% seen once. The material sequenced was lung tumor tissue, taken at surgery. These receptors all come from a female donor with early-stage non-small cell lung cancer. The CDR3 runs from the conserved cysteine through the conserved F or W. Size is stated for part of the rows, as once, few or many counts, or as a class when the clone is expanded.

v_gene	abundance	j_gene	CDR3aa
TRBV28	many	TRBJ1-6	CASSGADPGQGRNSPLHF
TRBV6-1	medium-sized	TRBJ2-3	CATSPGLVSDTQYF
TRBV27	-	TRBJ2-7	CASSRTGNYEQYF
TRBV6-2/TRBV6-3	medium-sized	TRBJ2-5	CASRPPQGRETQYF
TRBV6-5	many	TRBJ2-7	CASSYVTGGYEQYF
TRBV21-1	many	TRBJ2-1	CASTRGEPRGDEQFF
TRBV3-1	-	TRBJ1-2	CASSLGQGAKEGYTF
TRBV6-1	many	TRBJ2-2	CASSEEAWGRPNTGELFF
TRBV16	medium-sized	TRBJ2-1	CASSQLGTGVNEQFF
TRBV6-1	medium-sized	TRBJ2-7	CASRGPLAGGQYEQYF
TRBV9	medium-sized	TRBJ1-2	CASSGGDTLLAIGYTF
TRBV28	many	TRBJ2-7	CASSPSWQGDHEQYF
TRBV19	medium-sized	TRBJ2-5	CASSIGGQPTQYF
TRBV7-2	medium-sized	TRBJ2-3	CASSSGLAGITDTQYF
TRBV12-3/TRBV12-4	-	TRBJ1-3	CASSLAQGGSGNTIYF
TRBV10-3	medium-sized	TRBJ1-5	CAVGTDNQPQHF
TRBV13	medium-sized	TRBJ1-4	CASSPGGMFNEKLFF
TRBV9	medium-sized	TRBJ1-5	CASSKGGGVREQPQHF
TRBV6-2/TRBV6-3	-	TRBJ1-2	CASTRETGGGWVYGYTF
TRBV29-1	many	TRBJ2-3	CSVRRGGQGKDTQYF
TRBV19	many	TRBJ2-7	CASSPGQTYEQYF
TRBV6-5	-	TRBJ1-2	CASSYYRAGVIGYTF
TRBV30	many	TRBJ2-1	CAWSPVTSHYNEQFF
TRBV6-6	medium-sized	TRBJ2-3	CASSYSAGTGDTQYF
TRBV2	many	TRBJ1-5	CASTRDRTNQPQHF
TRBV18	-	TRBJ1-2	CASSPTGRDGGYTF
TRBV7-8	large	TRBJ2-7	CASSKYLVPGQGDLPYEQYF
TRBV30	medium-sized	TRBJ1-2	CAWSVQTGFYGYTF
TRBV5-6	few	TRBJ2-3	CASSLRGGSMADTQYF
TRBV5-1	few	TRBJ1-1	CASSSGVAHEAFF
TRBV19	many	TRBJ1-2	CASSTQHGGTGYTF
TRBV6-6	medium-sized	TRBJ1-5	CASSYLDRGGQPQHF
TRBV20-1	-	TRBJ1-5	CSAGSRDRGPDQPQHF
TRBV13	-	TRBJ2-3	CASSPLHRGPTDTQYF
TRBV30	medium-sized	TRBJ1-2	CAWSVRGEGYTF
TRBV6-2/TRBV6-3	medium-sized	TRBJ2-7	CASSPRGLEQYF
TRBV7-2	few	TRBJ2-7	CASSLGQGGTYEQYF
TRBV12-3/TRBV12-4	medium-sized	TRBJ2-7	CASSFGGALYEQYF
TRBV10-2	medium-sized	TRBJ1-4	CASSRGPTNEKLFF
TRBV6-6	medium-sized	TRBJ2-5	CASSYDSTQYF
TRBV24-1	medium-sized	TRBJ2-3	CATMGTRSDTQYF